Shown below are 18 T cell receptor beta chains from a single sample sequenced in a study of identical twins. TCRdb analysed the 5' RACE reads with MiXCR anew, one entry per CDR3 protein. The repertoire holds fewer than 650,000 distinct CDR3 sequences, around 7.4% seen once, with over 1.5% in the top ten. These sequences were also reported in another study, on yellow fever vaccine responses in identical twins.

Specimen: PBMCs. The receptors derive from a woman younger than 35 in good health.

In its sample, this clonotype was seen a few times. The chain combines TRBV7-6 with TRBJ2-1; D perhaps matches TRBD2 (5 bases). CDR1 SGHVS and CDR2 FNYEAQ come from the germline V gene. CDR3 length equals 15 residues. Trimming removed 5 bases at V and 7 bases at J, with 18 bases between. The CDR3 region is CASSQLLPGENEQFF. The DNA for the CDR3 is TGTGCCAGCAGCCAACTTCTTCCTGGGGAGAATGAGCAGTTCTTC.

The chain combines TRBV12-5 with TRBJ2-3; unclear D gene. Looked up from germline, CDR1 is LGHNT and CDR2 is FRNRAP. The V end was cut by 5 bases, the J end by 0 bases, with 9 bases between. The CDR3 has 14 residues. This CDR3 reads CASGLQGSTDTQYF. The CDR3 DNA is TGTGCTAGTGGTCTCCAAGGGAGCACAGATACGCAGTATTTT.

This clonotype has a count of ten or more. This sequence joins TRBV12-3 or TRBV12-4 and TRBJ2-1; no firm D call. With 4 bases removed from V and 1 base from J, the gap between germline ends came to 17 bases. The CDR3 is made up of 17 amino acids. This chain's CDR3 is CASSWSGSRISYNEQFF. CDR3 nucleotides: TGTGCCAGCAGTTGGTCCGGGTCTAGAATATCCTACAATGAGCAGTTCTTC.

This clonotype was seen only once. One end of the junction is discordant with germline, which a read error may explain. V usage is TRBV20-1 and J usage is TRBJ2-3; 7 bases map to TRBD1. CDR3 length equals 17 residues. Germline assignment: CDR1 DFQATT and CDR2 SNEGSKA (reference sequence). The CDR3 DNA is TGCAGTGTTAGAGACGTTGTAGGGGGCATCTTCACAGATACGCAGTATTTT. Protein sequence: CSVRDVVGGIFTDTQYF.

This clonotype appeared many times. The J gene is TRBJ2-1, the V gene TRBV5-1; D is perhaps TRBD1 or TRBD2 (6 bases each). The CDR3 runs 16 residues. Trimming took off 0 bases at V and 1 base at J, with 11 bases between the two ends. From germline, CDR1 is SGHRS and CDR2 YFSETQ. The CDR3 is CASSLAGARSYNEQFF. In DNA, the CDR3 is TGCGCCAGCAGCTTGGCGGGGGCGCGTTCCTACAATGAGCAGTTCTTC.

The rearrangement joins TRBV7-9 to TRBJ2-7; D is unresolved. Trimming pared 4 bases from V and 4 bases from J, leaving 14 bases between. The CDR3 covers 14 residues. CDR1 and CDR2 (germline): SEHNR, FQNEAQ (reference sequence). Here the CDR3 DNA reads TGTGCCAGCAGCTCGGTGCTTACCGCTTACGAGCAGTACGTC. Residues: CASSSVLTAYEQYV.

The chain carries TRBV7-2 and TRBJ2-1, with 8 bases fitting TRBD2. The CDR3 runs 15 residues. Germline V CDR1 and CDR2: SGHTA, FQGNSA. V gave up 5 bases and J gave up 9 bases; unmatched junction bases: 12. CDR3 bases: TGTGCCAGCAGCGGCCCCCCCGGGACTAGTGTTGAGCAGTTCTTC. Its translation: CASSGPPGTSVEQFF.

The rearrangement joins TRBV6-1 to TRBJ1-3; unclear D gene. The CDR3 sequence is 15 residues long. Trimming removed 2 bases at V and 2 bases at J, with 10 bases between. In germline, CDR1 is MNHNS, CDR2 SASEGT. The CDR3 DNA reads as TGTGCCAGCAGTGAAATAGTGACGACTGGAAACACCATATATTTT. It yields the protein CASSEIVTTGNTIYF.

This clonotype came up many times. The V call is TRBV4-1, the J call TRBJ1-4; 8 nucleotides line up with TRBD1. Germline V lookup: CDR1 MGHRA, CDR2 YSYEKL. Trimming at V came to 5 bases and at J to 11 bases, leaving 16 bases not matched to a gene. The CDR3 has 16 residues. CDR3 nucleotide sequence: TGCGCCAGCAGCACCTACAGGGGGGAAGAAGCTGGGAAACTGTTTTTT. Protein sequence: CASSTYRGEEAGKLFF.

The rearrangement uses TRBV5-6 and TRBJ2-2; D might be TRBD1 (5 bases). The ends were cut back, 6 bases at V and 1 base at J, with 19 bases in the middle. Germline V CDR1 and CDR2: SGHDT, YYEEEE. The CDR3 contains 17 residues. The CDR3 protein is CASNFVGQPWNTGELFF. The CDR3 bases are TGTGCCAGCAACTTCGTGGGGCAGCCATGGAACACCGGGGAGCTGTTTTTT.

This clonotype was observed many times. The V gene is TRBV20-1, the J gene TRBJ2-7, with D uncertain. Trimming left V 0 bases short and J 1 base short, with 10 bases between. Germline V gene lookup returns CDR1 DFQATT and CDR2 SNEGSKA (reference sequence). This CDR3 spans 14 amino acids. The CDR3 loop reads CSARDLGTSYEQYV. For the CDR3, the DNA is TGCAGTGCTAGAGATCTCGGCACTTCCTACGAGCAGTACGTC.

The sample holds a few counts of this clonotype. The chain joins TRBV7-7 to TRBJ2-3, with D perhaps given as TRBD1 or TRBD2 (5 bases each). This CDR3 comprises 15 residues. Trimming left V 5 bases short and J 0 bases short, with 12 bases between. Germline CDR1 and CDR2: SSHAT and FNYEAQ (reference sequence). The DNA of the CDR3 is TGTGCCAGCAGCCCGGGGACGGTTAGCACAGATACGCAGTATTTT. It yields the protein CASSPGTVSTDTQYF. Combining the CDR3 with reference TRBV7-7 and TRBJ2-3 gives the whole variable domain GAGVSQSPRYKVTKRGQDVTLRCDPISSHATLYWYQQALGQGPEFLTYFNYEAQPDKSGLPSDRFSAERPEGSISTLTIQRTEQRDSAMYRCASSPGTVSTDTQYFGPGTRLTVL.

The CDR3 region has the DNA TGTGCCAGCAGTGTAGGGCAACTCACAGATACGCAGTATTTT. Residues: CASSVGQLTDTQYF. This chain connects TRBV2 to TRBJ2-3; D is uncertain. Germline loops: CDR1 SNHLY, CDR2 FYNNEI. The CDR3 contains 14 residues. Trimming removed 4 bases at V and 2 bases at J, with 10 bases between.

The table lists this clonotype with a few counts. This chain uses TRBV5-5 with TRBJ1-3, with D possibly TRBD1 on 5 matching bases. The germline V gene has CDR1 SGHKS and CDR2 YYEKEE (reference sequence). The CDR3 consists of 15 residues. The V end was cut by 0 bases, the J end by 2 bases, with 9 bases between. CDR3 sequence reads: CASSLAPRAGNTIYF. CDR3 bases: TGTGCCAGCAGCTTGGCTCCCAGGGCTGGAAACACCATATATTTT.

V is TRBV6-5 and J is TRBJ1-2; 9 nucleotides agree with TRBD1. The CDR3 totals 17 residues. Unmatched junction bases numbered 9, after V lost 2 bases and J lost 2 bases. Germline assignment: CDR1 MNHEY and CDR2 SVGAGI. CDR3 DNA sequence: TGTGCCAGCAGTTACAACCGGGACAGGGCAGCCAACTATGGCTACACCTTC. Amino acids: CASSYNRDRAANYGYTF.

This clonotype appeared a few times. The chain recombines TRBV10-3 with TRBJ1-2, with D tentatively TRBD1 (5 bases). Germline V gives CDR1 ENHRY, CDR2 SYGVKD. The CDR3 extends over 13 amino acids. V gave up 0 bases and J gave up 6 bases, with 8 bases separating them. Here the CDR3 reads CAISESSGNGYTF. In DNA, the CDR3 is TGTGCCATCAGTGAGTCGTCAGGGAATGGCTACACCTTC.

V usage is TRBV24-1 and J usage is TRBJ2-5; weak D call: TRBD2 (6 bases). Trimming pared 4 bases from V and 5 bases from J, leaving 10 bases between. The CDR3 has 13 amino acids. Germline values: CDR1 KGHDR, CDR2 SFDVKD. CDR3 sequence: CATSEAGGETQYF. CDR3 nucleotide sequence: TGTGCCACCAGTGAAGCGGGTGGGGAGACCCAGTACTTC.

V and J are TRBV18 and TRBJ2-7; D may correspond to TRBD1 or TRBD2 (5 bases each). V was pared by 0 bases and J by 5 bases, with 11 bases between. The CDR3 contains 14 residues. Per germline, CDR1 KGHSH and CDR2 LQKENI. The CDR3 loop reads CASSPPYRRNEQYF. The CDR3 bases are TGTGCCAGCTCACCACCTTACAGGAGGAACGAGCAGTACTTC.